The 19 T cell receptor beta chains given below trace back to one sample, sequenced in a study of blood T cell repertoires in COVID-19 (dated by TCRdb to the early 2020s). Libraries were constructed by the immunoSEQ multiplex PCR assay. In its TCRdb copy, this immuneACCESS table keeps in-frame sequences only and misses some clones. Where compared with another copy, unresolved V genes explain less than half of these, and the others have no known cause. Counted in this sample were under 75,000 clones; almost 85% of them appeared once. Around 16% of the sample is taken by the ten largest. Material for sequencing was peripheral blood. The receptors here all came from a man between 60 and 70 years old with COVID-19, enrolled during active disease.

This chain joins TRBV21-1 and TRBJ2-1; the D call TRBD2 from the table was never checked on the DNA. TRBV21-1 is a recognized pseudogene. This CDR3 comprises 14 residues. The CDR3 DNA follows: TGTGCCAGCAAGGGGAGGGAGGGGGGCAATGAGCAGTTCTTC. This sequence encodes CASKGREGGNEQFF.

This sequence joins TRBV6-5 and TRBJ2-3, with D perhaps matching TRBD1 (6 bases). CDR3 size: 14 residues. Trimming removed 6 bases from V and 3 bases from J, with 13 bases in between. Germline CDR1 MNHEY, CDR2 SVGAGI. DNA for the CDR3: TGTGCCAGCAGGTTAGGACAGCTTACAGATACGCAGTATTTT. Translation: CASRLGQLTDTQYF.

This clone was seen ten or more times. Other DNA sequences in the same sample also yield this CDR3. This chain joins TRBV24-1 and TRBJ2-1, with 7 bases aligning to TRBD2. Germline CDR1 reads KGHDR; CDR2 reads SFDVKD. The CDR3 runs 15 residues. V dropped 7 bases and J dropped 0; count of bases not matched to a gene: 5. CDR3 sequence (DNA): TGTGCCACCAGAGGGGCTAGCGGCTCCTACAATGAGCAGTTCTTC. Its protein is CATRGASGSYNEQFF.

J is TRBJ1-5 and V is TRBV3-1 (or the pseudogene TRBV3-2), with a weak D call TRBD1 (6 bases). CDR1 is LGHDT and CDR2 is YNNKEL in the germline V gene (reference sequence). CDR3 length: 14 amino acids. The V and J ends lost 5 bases and 2 bases respectively, with 10 bases between them. CDR3 bases: TGTGCCAGCAGCTGGCGACAGGGCAATCAGCCCCAGCATTTT. This codes for CASSWRQGNQPQHF.

The J gene is TRBJ2-3, the V gene TRBV3-1 (or the pseudogene TRBV3-2); the D is unclear. This CDR3 has 14 amino acids. Germline-derived CDR1 and CDR2 are LGHDT and YNNKEL (reference sequence). V was shortened by 5 bases and J by 2 bases, with 11 bases between the two germline ends. The CDR3 is CASSRHSSTDTQYF. In nucleotides, the CDR3 is TGTGCCAGCAGCAGGCACAGTTCCACAGATACGCAGTATTTT.

The chain carries TRBV11-2 and TRBJ2-7; D gene ambiguous. The CDR3 runs to 15 residues. Looked up from germline, CDR1 is SGHAT and CDR2 is FQNNGV. V was shortened by 2 bases and J by 0 bases, with 11 bases between the two germline ends. CDR3 region: CASSLLTAPSYEQYF. The CDR3 nucleotides are TGTGCCAGCAGCTTACTTACAGCACCCTCCTACGAGCAGTACTTC.

The V and J genes are TRBV5-1 and TRBJ1-4; D uncertain. V was shortened by 7 bases and J by 6 bases, with 7 bases between the two germline ends. This CDR3 has 11 amino acids. Germline CDR1 is SGHRS and CDR2 is YFSETQ. As DNA, the CDR3 is TGCGCCAGCCCCCCAGATGAAAAACTGTTTTTT. Its protein is CASPPDEKLFF.

The chain couples TRBV10-3 to TRBJ2-1; TRBD1 matches at 11 bases. The CDR3 loop spans 20 amino acids. Germline V gene data show CDR1 as ENHRY and CDR2 as SYGVKD. Trimming at V came to 0 bases and at J to 0 bases, leaving 10 bases not matched to a gene. CDR3 sequence reads: CAISESGQGVSSNSYNEQFF. The CDR3 bases are TGTGCCATCAGTGAGTCGGGACAGGGGGTTTCATCTAACTCCTACAATGAGCAGTTCTTC.

CDR3: CASSQPPQPQHF. Written as DNA, the CDR3 is TGTGCCAGCTCACAACCTCCCCAGCCCCAGCATTTT. The chain links TRBV7-2 to TRBJ1-5; D is unclear. The CDR3 has 12 amino acids. V dropped 8 bases and J dropped 7 bases, with 12 bases sitting between them. In germline, CDR1 is SGHTA, CDR2 FQGNSA.

This chain uses TRBV11-2 with TRBJ2-1, with TRBD2 matching 8 bases. V shed 3 bases, J shed 8 bases, and the junction held 6 bases outside the gene matches. Germline V gene lookup returns CDR1 SGHAT and CDR2 FQNNGV. The CDR3 is 14 residues long. The CDR3 DNA reads TGTGCCAGCAGCTTCCCCCGGGGGGGTCATGAGCAGTTCTTC. This gives the protein CASSFPRGGHEQFF.

The chain carries TRBV7-3 and TRBJ2-1, with D uncertain. Germline CDR1 reads SGHTA; CDR2 reads FQGTGA. The CDR3 has 14 amino acids. V lost 3 bases to trimming and J lost 0 bases, with 6 bases between them. The CDR3 protein is CASSFADSYNEQFF. The CDR3 DNA sequence: TGTGCCAGCAGCTTTGCGGACTCCTACAATGAGCAGTTCTTC.

The rearrangement links TRBV6-5 to TRBJ1-4; TRBD1 agrees at 7 bases. Trimming took 7 bases from V and 8 from J; bases not matched to a gene: 10. The CDR3 extends over 14 amino acids. Germline V gene sequence: CDR1 MNHEY, CDR2 SVGAGI. CDR3 DNA sequence: TGTGCCAGCACCACCCACAGGGGCGACGAAAAACTGTTTTTT. Its protein is CASTTHRGDEKLFF.

The chain links TRBV7-3 to TRBJ1-5; TRBD1 matches at 7 bases. The length of the CDR3 is 16 residues. Trimming removed 2 bases from V and 2 bases from J; junction bases left unmatched: 6. Per germline, CDR1 SGHTA and CDR2 FQGTGA. In DNA, the CDR3 is TGTGCCAGCAGCTTAGTCAGGGGGGACGGCAATCAGCCCCAGCATTTT. Translated: CASSLVRGDGNQPQHF.

This chain connects TRBV19 to TRBJ1-5, with 7 positions matching TRBD1. Trimming took 0 bases from V and 1 from J; bases not matched to a gene: 0. The CDR3 totals 15 residues. Germline lookup yields CDR1 LNHDA and CDR2 SQIVND (reference sequence). CDR3 in DNA: TGTGCCAGTAGTATAGAGGGACAGAGCAATCAGCCCCAGCATTTT. Translation: CASSIEGQSNQPQHF.

The J gene is TRBJ1-6, the V gene TRBV7-8; weak D call: TRBD1 (6 bases). In germline, CDR1 is SGHVS, CDR2 FQNEAQ. The CDR3 loop spans 13 amino acids. Trimming removed 5 bases at V and 7 bases at J, with 9 bases between. The CDR3 DNA follows: TGTGCCAGCAGCCGGGGGGCGAATTCACCCCTCCACTTT. Translating it yields CASSRGANSPLHF.

This clone was seen just once. The DNA for the CDR3 is TGCGCCAGCAGCGGGACTAGCGGGGGTGCCGGGGAGCTGTTTTTT. Its protein is CASSGTSGGAGELFF. The J gene is TRBJ2-2, the V gene TRBV5-1, with TRBD2 identical over 14 bases. Germline V gene sequence: CDR1 SGHRS, CDR2 YFSETQ. V lost 4 bases to trimming and J lost 6 bases; unmatched junction nucleotides: 2. The CDR3 covers 15 residues.

V is TRBV6-5 and J is TRBJ1-6; D is unresolved. V was pared by 8 bases and J by 14 bases, with 19 bases between. The CDR3 covers 13 residues. Germline CDR1 reads MNHEY; CDR2 reads SVGAGI. As DNA, the CDR3 is TGTGCCAGCGGTTTAGGTGGGTTCGGGTCCCTCCACTTT. It translates to CASGLGGFGSLHF.

The rearrangement joins TRBV29-1 to TRBJ2-2; D might be TRBD2 (6 bases). The V gene lost 7 bases and the J gene lost 4 bases, with 16 bases spanning the gap. The CDR3 runs to 14 residues. Germline V gene data show CDR1 as SQVTM and CDR2 as ANQGSEA. Here the CDR3 reads CSGSGTGLTGELFF. The DNA of the CDR3 is TGCAGCGGTTCCGGGACTGGACTCACCGGGGAGCTGTTTTTT.

The chain uses TRBV5-1 and TRBJ2-7; 7 bases are shared with TRBD1. CDR3 size: 14 residues. Germline V gives CDR1 SGHRS, CDR2 YFSETQ. Losses at the gene ends were 2 bases for V and 2 bases for J; bases not matched to a gene: 4. The CDR3 region is CASSLTGVTYEQYF. The CDR3 nucleotides are TGCGCCAGCAGCTTAACAGGGGTTACCTACGAGCAGTACTTC.